This note documents a single T cell receptor (beta chain) sequence. Its antigen remains unidentified. Per the germline V gene, CDR1 is SGHRS and CDR2 is YFSETQ. Trimming removed 0 bases from V and 1 base from J, with 13 bases in between. The CDR3 spans 16 residues. The record originates from a study of cytomegalovirus exposure and HLA in healthy donors. Study-wide results and limits: TCR beta chain V- and J-gene trimming was linked, in a later analysis, to a missense variant in DCLRE1C.

It was with 60 Vbeta and 13 Jbeta primers that the PCR ran. Profiled with immunoSEQ multiplex PCR; TCRdb holds only in-frame clones, not every one. The sample includes 100,000 to 150,000 clones, under 85% of them seen just once. The sample taken for sequencing was PBMCs. This receptor was taken from a male donor in good health and CMV-seropositive. The chain carries TRBV5-1 and TRBJ1-2; unclear D gene. CDR3 nucleotide sequence: TGCGCCAGCAGCTTGGTGGCAGACACCTTTAACTATGGCTACACCTTC. Its translation: CASSLVADTFNYGYTF.